One sample yielded the 2 T cell receptor beta chains listed below, sequenced in a study of T-cell memory formation after mild COVID-19. Each CDR3 protein is one row after TCRdb ran MiXCR on the 5' RACE reads. In the table there are 150,000 to 200,000 distinct CDR3 sequences, around a tenth of which are singletons. The sequenced material came from PBMCs or a T cell subset sorted from them (not recorded which). These receptors originate from a man younger than 30 who had mild COVID-19 (a few samples of this study predate the infection). Cell type and time point are not known.

The table lists this clonotype with a few counts. The CDR3 DNA follows: TGTGCCAGCAGCTCCGAGACTAGCGGGGGCACCGGGGAGCTGTTTTTT. This gives the protein CASSSETSGGTGELFF. V usage is TRBV4-2 and J usage is TRBJ2-2; TRBD2 matches 12 bases. The J segment lost 4 bases and the V segment lost 5 bases, leaving 5 bases of the junction unmatched. The germline V gene has CDR1 LGHNA and CDR2 YNFKEQ. This CDR3 region has 16 residues.

This clonotype showed up just a few times. The chain combines TRBV29-1 with TRBJ2-1; perhaps D is TRBD1 or TRBD2 (5 bases each). Trimming cost V 7 bases and J 2 bases, with 12 bases left between them. This CDR3 region has 13 residues. Per the germline V gene, CDR1 is SQVTM and CDR2 is ANQGSEA. The CDR3 DNA follows: TGCAGCGGAACTAAGGGACCCTACAATGAGCAGTTCTTC. Protein sequence: CSGTKGPYNEQFF.